This TCR beta chain was profiled in a study of beta chain features in type 1 diabetes. Study-level information: Healthy donors resembled patients in age, gender and cell yields. The examined sorted cells totaled roughly 110,000,000 across samples.

Germline-derived CDR1 and CDR2 are SNHLY and FYNNEI. V was shortened by 5 bases and J by 0 bases, with 11 bases between the two germline ends. CDR3 length: 15 residues. Notes on the study in general: PCR might pick shorter templates more often, in the same way for patients and controls. Insertions were fewer and deletions more numerous at VDJ junctions in type 1 diabetes patients.

The whole isolated RNA underwent reverse transcription, so sequencing captured expressed TCRB transcripts. Here immunoSEQ multiplex PCR was the method, and the copy in TCRdb shows in-frame clones only, minus some. The profile shows roughly 610,000 clones, about 16% of them singletons. Details on this clone: Its specificity is unknown.

This receptor was obtained from a young man in good health. V usage is TRBV2 and J usage is TRBJ1-5; D unresolved. Sequencing was carried out using naive CD4+ T cells from blood. CDR3 residues: CASSQGPLSNQPQHF. The CDR3 coding sequence is TGTGCCAGCAGTCAAGGACCGCTTAGCAATCAGCCCCAGCATTTT.